Listed below are T cell receptor beta chains from one sample, sequenced in a study of T cell responses to AZD1222 COVID-19 vaccine. Assay: immunoSEQ multiplex PCR; the TCRdb copy retains only in-frame clones and omits some. This table holds under 140,000 clones, 85% to 95% found once. The sample here was peripheral blood, taken on day 0 of AZD1222 vaccination. The receptors were gathered from an adult in good health. Each CDR3 is given with its conserved first and last residue. Each record gives: D gene, V gene, J gene, clone size, CDR3 protein, CDR3 DNA. The D gene is left open where the match is weak. Some rows mark clone size as missing; the rest say once, few, many or name a class of expanded clone.

d_call: NA; v_call: TRBV10-2; j_call: TRBJ2-5; clone_size: NA; cdr3_aa: CASSQLGQETQYF; cdr3_nt: TGCGCCAGCAGCCAACTAGGCCAAGAGACCCAGTACTTC
d_call: NA; v_call: TRBV7-2; j_call: TRBJ1-1; clone_size: NA; cdr3_aa: CASSLPPLNTEAFF; cdr3_nt: TGTGCCAGCAGCTTACCGCCCTTGAACACTGAAGCTTTCTTT
d_call: NA; v_call: TRBV6-4; j_call: TRBJ1-1; clone_size: NA; cdr3_aa: CASSDSSRGTEAFF; cdr3_nt: TGTGCCAGCAGTGACTCGTCCAGGGGCACTGAAGCTTTCTTT
d_call: TRBD1; v_call: TRBV7-7; j_call: TRBJ1-5; clone_size: NA; cdr3_aa: CASSLALSWQGGEDQPQHF; cdr3_nt: TGTGCCAGCAGCTTAGCGCTCAGTTGGCAGGGGGGAGAAGATCAGCCCCAGCATTTT
d_call: NA; v_call: TRBV12-3/TRBV12-4; j_call: TRBJ2-7; clone_size: NA; cdr3_aa: CASSSRDSYEQYF; cdr3_nt: TGTGCCAGCAGTAGCCGGGACTCCTACGAGCAGTACTTC
d_call: TRBD2; v_call: TRBV4-1; j_call: TRBJ2-7; clone_size: NA; cdr3_aa: CASSSTRGGYEQYF; cdr3_nt: TGCGCCAGCAGCTCGACTCGGGGGGGGTACGAGCAGTACTTC
d_call: TRBD2; v_call: TRBV5-6; j_call: TRBJ2-2; clone_size: once; cdr3_aa: CASSIMGGDMELFF; cdr3_nt: TGTGCCAGCAGCATCATGGGAGGGGATATGGAGCTGTTTTTT
d_call: TRBD1; v_call: TRBV27; j_call: TRBJ1-1; clone_size: NA; cdr3_aa: CASSLRGGQGRTEAFF; cdr3_nt: TGTGCCAGCAGTTTAAGAGGGGGACAGGGAAGAACTGAAGCTTTCTTT
d_call: NA; v_call: TRBV27; j_call: TRBJ2-2; clone_size: NA; cdr3_aa: CASSLSNTGELFF; cdr3_nt: TGTGCCAGCAGTTTATCGAACACCGGGGAGCTGTTTTTT
d_call: NA; v_call: TRBV15; j_call: TRBJ1-5; clone_size: NA; cdr3_aa: CATSRDKGTNSNQPQHF; cdr3_nt: TGTGCCACCAGCAGAGATAAGGGCACGAATAGCAATCAGCCCCAGCATTTT
d_call: NA; v_call: TRBV6-1; j_call: TRBJ2-5; clone_size: NA; cdr3_aa: CASSEFIGETQYF; cdr3_nt: TGTGCCAGCAGTGAATTTATCGGGGAGACCCAGTACTTC